This TCR beta chain was sequenced during a study of identical twins. The study, taken as a whole, reports: Carriage of fewer insertions was seen in abundant cord blood beta clonotypes, whereas memory repertoires showed none. In monozygotic twins, models underestimated the sharing of out-of-frame TCR alpha.

Details on this clonotype: The antigen is unknown.

CDR1 and CDR2 (germline): MNHNS, SASEGT. V trimming: 3 bases; J trimming: 2 bases; junction bases outside the gene matches: 3. The CDR3 extends over 14 amino acids. TCRdb re-derived calls from the 5' RACE reads in MiXCR, one entry per CDR3 protein. The table lists roughly 250,000 distinct CDR3 sequences, roughly 7% of them singletons. These data also featured in a second study, about yellow fever vaccine responses in identical twins.

This clonotype was sampled from a woman between 18 and 30 years old in good health. This chain connects TRBV6-1 to TRBJ2-7; 8 bases are shared with TRBD1. Source material: memory (CD45RO+) T cells sorted from blood. This CDR3 reads CASSDQTGAYEQYF. The CDR3 nucleotides read TGTGCCAGCAGTGACCAGACAGGGGCCTACGAGCAGTACTTC.